This T cell receptor (beta chain) was captured in a study of Graves' ophthalmopathy and Graves' hyperthyroidism. Overall study findings and caveats: Its predictions of ophthalmopathy progression gave the model roughly 71% sensitivity and roughly 72% specificity.

Clinical symptoms, serum thyroxine, TRAb, thyroid ultrasound and orbital computed tomography determined diagnosis. PBMCs came from more than 8 ml of fresh peripheral blood. Of note for this clonotype: Its antigen is still unknown.

The study amplified TCR beta CDR3 regions using RNA transcripts. Following a first-round RT-PCR that used HTBI primers, a second-round multiplex PCR was carried out. TCRdb ran MiXCR on the multiplex PCR reads and lists one entry per CDR3 protein. This repertoire shows about 740,000 distinct CDR3 sequences, 40% found once; its top ten account for 44%. Input material: peripheral blood. This TCR was sampled from an adult man with Graves' ophthalmopathy.

The CDR3 loop is CASRRQGAGGGQPQHF. In nucleotides, the CDR3 is TGTGCCAGTAGACGGCAGGGGGCTGGTGGGGGTCAGCCCCAGCATTTT. V and J are TRBV19 and TRBJ1-5; 8 nucleotides match TRBD1. This CDR3 has 16 amino acids. V gave up 6 bases and J gave up 6 bases; unmatched junction bases: 13. Germline loops: CDR1 LNHDA, CDR2 SQIVND (reference sequence).